This is a list of T cell receptor beta chains from one sample in a study of CD8+ T cells in alopecia areata. Assay: immunoSEQ multiplex PCR; the TCRdb copy retains only in-frame clones and omits some. The profile shows hundreds of thousands of clones, approximately 67% of them singletons. The source was CD4+ T cells sorted from blood, collected at week 44, from a patient treated with tofacitinib. The receptors originated from a human donor with alopecia areata. Each CDR3 is given with its conserved first and last residue. The order of the fields is clone size, D gene, J gene, V gene, CDR3 DNA, CDR3 protein. D genes are given only for firm matches. Expanded clones are given a class, and other clones once, few, many or no size at all.

size: NA; D: NA; J: TRBJ1-1; V: TRBV5-6; DNA: TGTGCCAGCAGCTTTCTGGGGACTGAAGCTTTCTTT; CDR3: CASSFLGTEAFF
size: NA; D: NA; J: TRBJ1-6; V: TRBV30; DNA: TGTGCCTGGATGGGTTTGGGGTATAATTCACCCCTCCACTTT; CDR3: CAWMGLGYNSPLHF
size: few; D: NA; J: TRBJ2-7; V: TRBV29-1; DNA: TGCAGCGCCGTACAGGGAGGCGAGCAGTACTTC; CDR3: CSAVQGGEQYF
size: NA; D: TRBD1; J: TRBJ2-7; V: TRBV6-1; DNA: TGTGCCAGCAGTGTCCGGACAGGGGGCGCGAGGTACGAGCAGTACTTC; CDR3: CASSVRTGGARYEQYF
size: NA; D: TRBD2; J: TRBJ2-3; V: TRBV5-1; DNA: TGCGCCAGCAGCTGGGGACTATCGGGCGATACGCAGTATTTT; CDR3: CASSWGLSGDTQYF
size: NA; D: NA; J: TRBJ1-4; V: TRBV29-1; DNA: TGCAGCGTCACCAAGGACAGAACGAATGAAAAACTGTTTTTT; CDR3: CSVTKDRTNEKLFF
size: NA; D: TRBD1; J: TRBJ2-7; V: TRBV30; DNA: TGTGCCTGGAGTGCCGGGACAGGGTGGGAGCAGTACTTC; CDR3: CAWSAGTGWEQYF
size: NA; D: NA; J: TRBJ1-1; V: TRBV29-1; DNA: TGCAGCGTTGAAAGGGCACTTCAGGACACTGAAGCTTTCTTT; CDR3: CSVERALQDTEAFF
size: NA; D: NA; J: TRBJ1-6; V: TRBV5-1; DNA: TGCGCCAGCAGCGGACCGAATTCACCCCTCCACTTT; CDR3: CASSGPNSPLHF
size: NA; D: NA; J: TRBJ1-2; V: TRBV25-1; DNA: TGTGCCAGCAGTGCTCACATTAACTATGGCTACACCTTC; CDR3: CASSAHINYGYTF
size: NA; D: NA; J: TRBJ1-1; V: TRBV30; DNA: TGTGCCTGGAGTGTACACCCGATGAACACTGAAGCTTTCTTT; CDR3: CAWSVHPMNTEAFF
size: NA; D: NA; J: TRBJ1-2; V: TRBV10-1; DNA: TGCGCCAGCAGCTCGACCACCTATGGCTACACCTTC; CDR3: CASSSTTYGYTF
size: NA; D: NA; J: TRBJ2-1; V: TRBV4-3; DNA: TGCGCCAGCAGCCAAACAGGTGATGAGCAGTTCTTC; CDR3: CASSQTGDEQFF
size: NA; D: NA; J: TRBJ1-5; V: TRBV4-1; DNA: TGCGCCAGCAGCCAAGTACGGGGCGGCAATCAGCCCCAGCATTTT; CDR3: CASSQVRGGNQPQHF
size: few; D: TRBD1; J: TRBJ2-6; V: TRBV5-1; DNA: TGCGCCAGCAGCTTGAGAACAGGGGCCAACTCTGGGGCCAACGTCCTGACTTTC; CDR3: CASSLRTGANSGANVLTF